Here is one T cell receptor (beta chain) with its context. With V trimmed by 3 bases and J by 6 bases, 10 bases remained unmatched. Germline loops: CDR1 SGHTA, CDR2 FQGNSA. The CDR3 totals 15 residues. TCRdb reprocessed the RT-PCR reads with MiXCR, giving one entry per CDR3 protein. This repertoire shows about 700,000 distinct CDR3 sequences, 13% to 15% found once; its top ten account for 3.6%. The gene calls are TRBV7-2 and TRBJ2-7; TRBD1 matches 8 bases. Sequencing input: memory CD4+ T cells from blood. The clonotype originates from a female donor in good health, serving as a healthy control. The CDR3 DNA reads TGTGCCAGCAGCTTGAGCTCATCGGACAGGGCCGAGCAGTACTTC. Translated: CASSLSSSDRAEQYF.